The clone carrying this TCR beta chain was observed once. This record comes from a study of blood T cell repertoires in COVID-19. The CDR3 spans 13 residues. Deletions cut 5 bases from V and 3 bases from J, with 11 bases between. CDR1 is MNHEY and CDR2 is SVGAGI in the germline V gene. Per the original data handling: Using reference gene primer amplification, nucleated cell counts were estimated. Some clones are missing from TCRdb's copy, which holds only in-frame ones; the method was immunoSEQ multiplex PCR. Clonal size and the V and J genes are those of that table, whereas D and trimming came from the DNA. The sample has 87,000 or so clones; over 80% are singletons.

V is TRBV6-5 and J is TRBJ2-7; D possibly corresponds to TRBD2 (5 bases). The TCR sequence derives from a woman of 80 years or more with active or convalescent COVID-19. The sequenced sample consisted of peripheral blood. CDR3 coding DNA: TGTGCCAGCAGTCGTAGCGTATACTACGAGCAGTACTTC. As protein: CASSRSVYYEQYF.